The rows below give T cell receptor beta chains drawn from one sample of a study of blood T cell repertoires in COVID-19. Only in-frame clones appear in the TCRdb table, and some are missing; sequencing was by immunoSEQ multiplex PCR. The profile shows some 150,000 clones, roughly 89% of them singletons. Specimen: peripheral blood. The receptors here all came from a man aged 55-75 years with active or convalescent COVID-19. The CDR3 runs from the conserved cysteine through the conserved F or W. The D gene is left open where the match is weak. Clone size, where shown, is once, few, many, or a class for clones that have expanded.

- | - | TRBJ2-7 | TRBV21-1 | CASSKLGGTYYEQYF | TGTGCCAGCAGCAAATTAGGGGGAACGTACTACGAGCAGTACTTC
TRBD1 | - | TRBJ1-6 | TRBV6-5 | CASRGGQGAYSPLHF | TGTGCCAGCAGGGGGGGCCAGGGGGCATATTCACCCCTCCACTTT
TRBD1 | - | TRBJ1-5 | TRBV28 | CASSLRQGFEQPQHF | TGTGCCAGCAGTTTAAGACAGGGATTTGAGCAGCCCCAGCATTTT
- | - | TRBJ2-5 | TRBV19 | CASREGGNQETQYF | TGTGCCAGTAGGGAAGGGGGAAACCAAGAGACCCAGTACTTC
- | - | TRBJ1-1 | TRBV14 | CASSQDTSSAFF | TGTGCCAGCAGCCAAGATACATCGTCAGCTTTCTTT
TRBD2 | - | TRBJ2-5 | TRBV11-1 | CASSLRASGSETQYF | TGTGCCAGCAGCTTGCGGGCTAGCGGGAGCGAGACCCAGTACTTC
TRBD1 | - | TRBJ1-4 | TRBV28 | CASSSTQGSLNEKLFF | TGTGCCAGCAGTTCGACACAGGGGTCCCTTAATGAAAAACTGTTTTTT
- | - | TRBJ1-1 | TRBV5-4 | CASSPPGVEAFF | TGTGCCAGCAGCCCCCCGGGGGTTGAAGCTTTCTTT
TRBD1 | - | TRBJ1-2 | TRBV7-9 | CASSSWTGGHGYTF | TGTGCCAGCAGCTCTTGGACAGGGGGGCATGGCTACACCTTC
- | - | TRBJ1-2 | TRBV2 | CASSEGGNYGYTF | TGTGCCAGCAGTGAGGGGGGAAACTATGGCTACACCTTC
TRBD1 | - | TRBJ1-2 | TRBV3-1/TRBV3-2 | CASSHRTGGLSYTF | TGTGCCAGCAGCCACAGGACAGGGGGCTTATCCTACACCTTC
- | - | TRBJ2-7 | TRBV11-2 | CASSLGDSMGQYF | TGTGCCAGCAGCTTAGGTGACAGTATGGGTCAGTACTTC
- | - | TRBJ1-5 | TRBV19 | CASSTGNQPQHF | TGTGCCAGTAGTACAGGGAATCAGCCCCAGCATTTT
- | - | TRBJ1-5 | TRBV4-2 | CASSQEFSGFGNQPQHF | TGTGCCAGCAGCCAAGAATTTTCGGGATTCGGCAATCAGCCCCAGCATTTT
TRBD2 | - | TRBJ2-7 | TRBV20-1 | CSASAESGRTYEQYF | TGCAGTGCTAGTGCGGAGAGCGGGAGGACCTACGAGCAGTACTTC
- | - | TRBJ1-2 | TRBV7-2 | CASSFPNSPVYTF | TGTGCCAGCAGCTTCCCAAACAGCCCTGTCTACACCTTC
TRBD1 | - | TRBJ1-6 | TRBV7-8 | CASSPPRGSSYNSPLHF | TGTGCCAGCAGCCCTCCCAGGGGGAGCTCCTATAATTCACCCCTCCACTTT
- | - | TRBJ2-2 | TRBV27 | CASSPSSGGLGELFF | TGTGCCAGCAGTCCGTCTAGTGGGGGCCTTGGGGAGCTGTTTTTT
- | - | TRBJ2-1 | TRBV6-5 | CASSYPDNEQFF | TGTGCCAGCAGTTACCCCGACAATGAGCAGTTCTTC
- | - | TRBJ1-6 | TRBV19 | CASSIASRENSPLHF | TGTGCCAGTAGTATAGCGAGTAGGGAGAATTCACCCCTCCACTTT
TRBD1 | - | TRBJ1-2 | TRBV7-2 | CASSFDRGGYKNYGYTF | TGTGCCAGCAGCTTTGACAGGGGGGGCTACAAAAACTATGGCTACACCTTC
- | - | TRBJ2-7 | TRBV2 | CASSLTRYEQYF | TGTGCCAGCAGCCTGACTCGCTACGAGCAGTACTTC
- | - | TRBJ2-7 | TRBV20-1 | CSARALYEQYF | TGCAGTGCTAGAGCCCTCTACGAGCAGTACTTC
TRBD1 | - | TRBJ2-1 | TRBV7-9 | CASSGQGSYNEQFF | TGTGCCAGCAGCGGACAGGGGTCCTACAATGAGCAGTTCTTC
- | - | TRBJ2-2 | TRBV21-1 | CASRQGKDSGELFF | TGTGCCAGCCGACAGGGAAAAGATTCCGGGGAGCTGTTTTTT
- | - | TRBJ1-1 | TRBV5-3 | CARSSLYREGDTEAFF | TGTGCCAGAAGCTCGCTTTACAGGGAGGGGGACACTGAAGCTTTCTTT
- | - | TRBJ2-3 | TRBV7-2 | CASSSSSSRTDTQYF | TGTGCCAGCAGCTCCTCTAGCTCTCGCACAGATACGCAGTATTTT
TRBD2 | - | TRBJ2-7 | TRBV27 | CASSFRLAGVYEQYF | TGTGCCAGCAGTTTTCGACTAGCGGGGGTCTACGAGCAGTACTTC
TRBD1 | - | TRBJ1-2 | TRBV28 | CASTSGTGGGYTF | TGTGCCAGCACCTCCGGGACAGGGGGTGGCTACACCTTC
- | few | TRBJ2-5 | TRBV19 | CASRQGRETQYF | TGTGCCAGTAGACAGGGCCGGGAGACCCAGTACTTC
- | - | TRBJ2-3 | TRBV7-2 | CASSSGGAKADTQYF | TGTGCCAGCAGTTCCGGCGGCGCGAAGGCAGATACGCAGTATTTT
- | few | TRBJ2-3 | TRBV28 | CASRPQGLAAGTDTQYF | TGTGCCAGCAGACCCCAGGGGCTAGCGGCCGGCACAGATACGCAGTATTTT
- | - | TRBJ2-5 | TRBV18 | CASSPLPGEGGQETQYF | TGTGCCAGCTCACCACTCCCAGGTGAAGGGGGACAAGAGACCCAGTACTTC
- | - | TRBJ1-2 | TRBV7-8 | CASSLRGDYGYTF | TGTGCCAGCAGCTTACGGGGGGACTATGGCTACACCTTC
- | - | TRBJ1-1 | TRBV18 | CASSPRLRDTEAFF | TGTGCCAGCTCACCAAGACTTCGGGACACTGAAGCTTTCTTT
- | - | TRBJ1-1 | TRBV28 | CASSLSQGRAEAFF | TGTGCCAGCAGTTTATCACAGGGTAGGGCTGAAGCTTTCTTT
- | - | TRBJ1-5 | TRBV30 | CAWSVGGDQPQHF | TGTGCCTGGAGTGTCGGGGGGGATCAGCCCCAGCATTTT
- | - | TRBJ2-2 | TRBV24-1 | CATSSLTGELFF | TGTGCCACCAGTTCGTTAACCGGGGAGCTGTTTTTT
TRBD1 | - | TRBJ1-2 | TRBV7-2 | CASSLGDREWYGYTF | TGTGCCAGCAGCTTGGGGGACAGGGAGTGGTATGGCTACACCTTC
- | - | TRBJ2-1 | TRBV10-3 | CAISESRSGKNYNEQFF | TGTGCCATCAGTGAGTCGCGGTCGGGGAAGAACTACAATGAGCAGTTCTTC
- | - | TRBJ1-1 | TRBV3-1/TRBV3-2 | CASSRRQADTEAFF | TGTGCCAGCAGCCGACGGCAGGCCGACACTGAAGCTTTCTTT
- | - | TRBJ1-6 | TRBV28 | CASSPAWTEHSPLHF | TGTGCCAGCAGTCCCGCCTGGACAGAACATTCACCCCTCCACTTT
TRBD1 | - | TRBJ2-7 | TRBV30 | CAWSVGQGPSYEQYF | TGTGCCTGGAGTGTGGGACAGGGTCCCTCCTACGAGCAGTACTTC
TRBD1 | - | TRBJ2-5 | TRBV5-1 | CASSSTGAETQYF | TGCGCCAGCAGCTCTACAGGGGCAGAGACCCAGTACTTC
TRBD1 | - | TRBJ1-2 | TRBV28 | CASTSTGTGGHGYTF | TGTGCCAGCACCTCTACCGGGACAGGGGGGCATGGCTACACCTTC
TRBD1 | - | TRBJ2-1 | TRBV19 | CASSIPRWTGYANEQFF | TGTGCCAGTAGTATACCCCGCTGGACAGGGTACGCCAATGAGCAGTTCTTC
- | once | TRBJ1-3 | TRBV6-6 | CASSYGQPSSGNTIYF | TGTGCCAGCAGTTATGGACAGCCATCCTCTGGAAACACCATATATTTT
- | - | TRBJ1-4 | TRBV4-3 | CASSQLAAGKKLFF | TGCGCCAGCAGCCAACTTGCCGCCGGGAAAAAACTGTTTTTT
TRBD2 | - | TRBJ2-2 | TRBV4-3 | CASSQDSSGGRVTGELFF | TGCGCCAGCAGCCAAGATTCTAGCGGGGGGCGAGTGACCGGGGAGCTGTTTTTT
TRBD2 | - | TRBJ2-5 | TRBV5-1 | CASSLAGGSSETQYF | TGCGCCAGCAGCTTGGCTGGCGGGAGCTCGGAGACCCAGTACTTC
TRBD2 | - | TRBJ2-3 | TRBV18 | CASSPGLAGGDTQYF | TGTGCCAGCTCACCAGGGCTAGCGGGCGGAGATACGCAGTATTTT
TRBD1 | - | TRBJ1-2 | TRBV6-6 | CASSPQGAGYGYTF | TGTGCCAGCAGCCCACAGGGGGCTGGCTATGGCTACACCTTC
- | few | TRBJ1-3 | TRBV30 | CAWASGNRENTIYF | TGTGCCTGGGCCAGCGGAAATCGGGAAAACACCATATATTTT
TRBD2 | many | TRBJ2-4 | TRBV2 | CASSLGLAGGLNIQYF | TGTGCCAGCAGTCTAGGACTAGCGGGGGGGCTCAACATTCAGTACTTC
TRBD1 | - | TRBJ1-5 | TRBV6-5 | CASSSGQSRNQPQHF | TGTGCCAGCAGCTCGGGACAGTCCAGGAATCAGCCCCAGCATTTT
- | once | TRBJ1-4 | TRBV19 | CASSTVPREKLFF | TGTGCCAGTAGTACGGTCCCCCGGGAAAAACTGTTTTTT
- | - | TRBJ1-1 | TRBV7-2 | CASSLARGSTEAFF | TGTGCCAGCAGCTTGGCCAGGGGAAGCACTGAAGCTTTCTTT
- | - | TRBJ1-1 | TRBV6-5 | CASSQTGNTEAFF | TGTGCCAGCAGTCAGACAGGGAACACTGAAGCTTTCTTT
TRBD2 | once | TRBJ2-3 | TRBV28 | CASSPSGGGGVKTQYF | TGTGCCAGCAGTCCCTCCGGGGGGGGAGGGGTAAAGACGCAGTATTTT